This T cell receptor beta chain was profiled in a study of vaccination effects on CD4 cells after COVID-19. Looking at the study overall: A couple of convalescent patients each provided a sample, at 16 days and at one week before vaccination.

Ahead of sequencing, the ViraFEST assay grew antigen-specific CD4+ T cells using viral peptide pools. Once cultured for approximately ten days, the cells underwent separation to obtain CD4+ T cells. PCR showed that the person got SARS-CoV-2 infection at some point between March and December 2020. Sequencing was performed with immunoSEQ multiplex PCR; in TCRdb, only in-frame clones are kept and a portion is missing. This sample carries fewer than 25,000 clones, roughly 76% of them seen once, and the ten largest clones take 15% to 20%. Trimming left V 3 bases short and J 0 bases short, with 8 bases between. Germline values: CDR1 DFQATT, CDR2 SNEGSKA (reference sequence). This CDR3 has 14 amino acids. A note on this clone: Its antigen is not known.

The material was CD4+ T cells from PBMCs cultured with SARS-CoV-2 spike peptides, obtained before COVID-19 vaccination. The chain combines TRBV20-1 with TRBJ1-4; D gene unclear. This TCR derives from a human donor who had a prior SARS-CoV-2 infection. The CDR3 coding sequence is TGCAGTGCTAGTGTCGGAACAACTAATGAAAAACTGTTTTTT. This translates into CSASVGTTNEKLFF.